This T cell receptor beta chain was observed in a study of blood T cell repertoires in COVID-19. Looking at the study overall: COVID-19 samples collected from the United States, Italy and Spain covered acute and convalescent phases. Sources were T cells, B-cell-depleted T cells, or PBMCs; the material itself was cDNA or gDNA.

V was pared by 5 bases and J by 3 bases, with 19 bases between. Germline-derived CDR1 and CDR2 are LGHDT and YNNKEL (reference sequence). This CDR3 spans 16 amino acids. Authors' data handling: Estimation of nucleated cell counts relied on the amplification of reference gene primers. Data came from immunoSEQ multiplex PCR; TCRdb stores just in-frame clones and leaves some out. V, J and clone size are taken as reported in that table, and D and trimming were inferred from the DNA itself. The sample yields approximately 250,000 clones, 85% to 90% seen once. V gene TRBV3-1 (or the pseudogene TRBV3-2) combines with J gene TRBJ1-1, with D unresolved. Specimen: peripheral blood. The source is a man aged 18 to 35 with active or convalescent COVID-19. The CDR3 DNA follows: TGTGCCAGCAGCGCCCGGGAGGGCTGGGGAGACACTGAAGCTTTCTTT. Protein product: CASSAREGWGDTEAFF.